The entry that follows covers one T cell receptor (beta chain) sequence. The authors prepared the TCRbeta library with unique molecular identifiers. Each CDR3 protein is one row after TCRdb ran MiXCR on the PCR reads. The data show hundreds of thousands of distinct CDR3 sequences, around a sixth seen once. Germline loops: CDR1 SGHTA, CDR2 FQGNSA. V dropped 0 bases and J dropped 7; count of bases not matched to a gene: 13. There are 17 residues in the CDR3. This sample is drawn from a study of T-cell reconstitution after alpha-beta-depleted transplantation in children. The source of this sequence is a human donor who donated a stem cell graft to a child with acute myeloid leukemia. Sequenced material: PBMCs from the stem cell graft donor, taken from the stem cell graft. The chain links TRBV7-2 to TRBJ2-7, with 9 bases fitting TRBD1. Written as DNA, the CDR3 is TGTGCCAGCAGCTTAGCCTCCGGGTCCGGACAGGGGAGAGAGCAGTACTTC. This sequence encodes CASSLASGSGQGREQYF. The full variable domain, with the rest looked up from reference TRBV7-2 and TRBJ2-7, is GAGVSQSPSNKVTEKGKDVELRCDPISGHTALYWYRQSLGQGLEFLIYFQGNSAPDKSGLPSDRFSAERTGGSVSTLTIQRTQQEDSAVYLCASSLASGSGQGREQYFGPGTRLTVT.